Only a few counts were recorded for the clone carrying this T cell receptor (beta chain). Its cognate antigen is unknown. This sample was included in a study of cytomegalovirus exposure and HLA in healthy donors. Study as a whole: Around 80 million unique TCRs from HLA-typed donors were held in an early data release. Findings and limits, study-wide: There were some public TCRs occurring in many donors, but most TCR sequences were rare.

With 0 bases removed from V and 4 bases from J, the gap between germline ends came to 11 bases. This CDR3 spans 14 amino acids. Looked up from germline, CDR1 is SGHRS and CDR2 is YFSETQ. The primer mix had 60 Vbeta and 13 Jbeta primers. The protocol was immunoSEQ multiplex PCR, while the TCRdb copy is restricted to in-frame clones and leaves out a portion. The data hold 25,000 to 40,000 clones, with 65% to 75% observed a single time. The V and J genes are TRBV5-1 and TRBJ2-7; D is possibly TRBD1 (6 bases). The sequenced material came from PBMCs. The receptor's source is a man in his fifties in good health and CMV-seropositive. The CDR3 region has the DNA TGCGCCAGCAGCTTGGATCCAGGGGCTTACGAGCAGTACTTC. Translating gives CASSLDPGAYEQYF.